The clone carrying this T cell receptor (beta chain) was recorded many times. Its matching antigen is unknown. From RNA transcripts, TCR beta CDR3 regions were amplified. Carried out on the TCR CDR3, a first-round RT-PCR used the HTBI primer set. Via MiXCR, TCRdb re-called the multiplex PCR reads, giving one row per CDR3 protein. This sample has more than 500,000 distinct CDR3 sequences, with roughly 17% found just once. CDR3 length: 14 amino acids. The junction had 3 bases not matched to a gene; V was cut back by 3 bases and J by 3 bases. Germline CDR1 reads SGHKS; CDR2 reads YYEKEE (reference sequence). It was considered stable Graves' hyperthyroidism when ophthalmopathy did not progress within 18 months. Uncontrolled infection, other autoimmune disease, pregnancy or lactation led to exclusion. The sample originates from a study of T cells in Graves' hyperthyroidism and ophthalmopathy. Study findings and constraints: Most expanded thyroid clonotypes above 0.001 recurred in blood. Ophthalmopathy got predicted by the model a median 6.5 months before its onset.

This receptor was identified in a woman between 25 and 40 years old with Graves' hyperthyroidism. The J gene is TRBJ2-3, the V gene TRBV5-5; TRBD1 matches 8 bases. Sequences were obtained from blood. CDR3 coding DNA: TGTGCCAGCAGCTCGTACAGGGGGACAGATACGCAGTATTTT. Protein sequence: CASSSYRGTDTQYF.